This TCR beta chain was documented in a study of blood T cell repertoires in COVID-19. Overall study context: From the United States, Italy and Spain came samples of acute and convalescent COVID-19.

This table comes from immunoSEQ multiplex PCR, and its TCRdb copy is limited to in-frame clones, with some not included. The sample records 150,000 or so clones, almost 85% being singletons. This clone was observed once. The ends were cut back, 4 bases at V and 2 bases at J, with 5 bases in the middle. CDR1 and CDR2 from the germline V gene are ENHRY and SYGVKD. This CDR3 is 12 amino acids long. The receptor was isolated from a human donor with acute or convalescent COVID-19. The donor label of this sample is uncertain. Material: peripheral blood. This chain uses TRBV10-3 with TRBJ2-5; D gene ambiguous. The CDR3, as DNA: TGTGCCATCAGTGCACAGCAAGAGACCCAGTACTTC. Amino acids: CAISAQQETQYF.